The source of this T cell receptor (beta chain) is a study of blood T cell repertoires in COVID-19. Measured with immunoSEQ multiplex PCR; TCRdb has only the in-frame clones, and not every one. The repertoire holds about 270,000 clones, around 82% seen once, with under 3.5% in the top ten. CDR1 and CDR2 (germline): SGHTA, FQGNSA. The ends were cut back, 5 bases at V and 3 bases at J, with 20 bases in the middle. The CDR3 is 16 residues long. This clone has only a few counts. The sequence was collected from a woman younger than 35 with acute or convalescent COVID-19. The sequencing input was peripheral blood. The genes are TRBV7-2 and TRBJ2-7; no definite D call. This CDR3 is CASSPPTPSSFYEQYF. In DNA form, the CDR3 reads TGTGCCAGCAGCCCCCCCACCCCTAGTTCTTTCTACGAGCAGTACTTC.